The entry that follows covers one T cell receptor (beta chain) sequence. What it binds is unknown. Germline CDR1 reads DFQATT; CDR2 reads SNEGSKA (reference sequence). J lost 2 bases, V lost 3 bases, and 3 bases had no gene match. The CDR3 has 15 amino acids. The data derive from a study of post-analysis software for immune sequencing data. The study's findings and limits: Multiple sclerosis patients showed significantly lower normalized Chao1 diversity than controls did. Strong same-batch co-clustering of samples appeared with F measure clustering. With TRBV5-6, TRBV5-1 and TRBV20-1 included, 5 or 6 TRBV segments were more frequent in patients than in controls.

TCR beta libraries were prepared from cDNA with unique molecular identifiers. TCRdb re-called the PCR reads through MiXCR, storing one row per CDR3 protein. Of roughly 600,000 distinct CDR3 sequences detected, 44% appear once; the ten largest clones hold around 1.7%. The sample comprised blood. This sequence originates from a girl under 18 with multiple sclerosis. J is TRBJ2-3 and V is TRBV20-1, with TRBD2 matching over 12 bases. CDR3 bases: TGCAGTGCTAGCCGGACTAGCGGGAACACAGATACGCAGTATTTT. It codes for CSASRTSGNTDTQYF.